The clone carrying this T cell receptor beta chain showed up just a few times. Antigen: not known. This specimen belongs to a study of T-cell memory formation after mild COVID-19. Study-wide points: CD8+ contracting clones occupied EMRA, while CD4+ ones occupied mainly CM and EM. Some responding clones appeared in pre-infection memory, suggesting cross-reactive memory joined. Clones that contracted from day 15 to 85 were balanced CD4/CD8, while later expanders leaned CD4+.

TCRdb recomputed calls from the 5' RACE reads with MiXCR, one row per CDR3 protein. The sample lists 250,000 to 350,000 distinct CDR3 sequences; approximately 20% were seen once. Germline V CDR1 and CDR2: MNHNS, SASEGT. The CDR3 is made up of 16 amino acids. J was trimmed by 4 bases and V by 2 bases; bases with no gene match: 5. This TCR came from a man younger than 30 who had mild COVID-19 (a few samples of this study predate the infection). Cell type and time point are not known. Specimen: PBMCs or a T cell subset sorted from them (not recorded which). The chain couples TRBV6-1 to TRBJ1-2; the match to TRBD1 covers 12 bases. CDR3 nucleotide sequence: TGTGCCAGCAGTGAACGAGGGACAGGGGGCGGCTATGGCTACACCTTC. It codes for CASSERGTGGGYGYTF.